These 24 T cell receptor beta chains share one sample of origin, sequenced in a study of OX40 agonist ivuxolimab in advanced cancers. Sequencing used immunoSEQ multiplex PCR; TCRdb keeps in-frame clones, though not all of them. This sample has about 79,000 clones, with less than 95% found just once. This material consisted of CD4+ or CD8+ T cells sorted from blood, taken in a trial of the OX40 agonist ivuxolimab. These TCRs come from an adult with an advanced solid tumor such as melanoma, head and neck, liver or kidney cancer.

The chain carries TRBV28 and TRBJ1-4; D is undetermined. The germline CDR1 and CDR2 sequences are MDHEN and SYDVKM. V was shortened by 6 bases and J by 4 bases, with 9 bases between the two germline ends. CDR3 length: 13 residues. The CDR3 nucleotides are TGTGCCAGCAGCTTCGACCTTAATGAAAAACTGTTTTTT. It is translated as CASSFDLNEKLFF.

The chain recombines TRBV19 with TRBJ1-2, with D unresolved. This CDR3 is built from 14 residues. Germline V gene sequence: CDR1 LNHDA, CDR2 SQIVND (reference sequence). V lost 0 bases, J lost 5 bases, and 10 bases lay in between. CDR3 residues: CASSIDPTVYGYTF. In nucleotides, the CDR3 is TGTGCCAGTAGTATAGATCCAACAGTTTATGGCTACACCTTC. Supplemented by reference TRBV19 and TRBJ1-2, the full variable domain reads DGGITQSPKYLFRKEGQNVTLSCEQNLNHDAMYWYRQDPGQGLRLIYYSQIVNDFQKGDIAEGYSVSREKKESFPLTVTSAQKNPTAFYLCASSIDPTVYGYTFGSGTRLTVV.

V is TRBV19 and J is TRBJ1-5; unclear D gene. The V gene's germline CDR1 is LNHDA and CDR2 SQIVND (reference sequence). Between the trimmed V and J ends, which lost 5 bases and 3 bases, there was a span of 5 bases. The CDR3 runs 12 residues. CDR3 sequence: CASSSNNQPQHF. The CDR3 DNA reads as TGTGCCAGTAGTTCCAACAATCAGCCCCAGCATTTT. The variable domain in full, with the rest retrieved from reference TRBV19 and TRBJ1-5, is DGGITQSPKYLFRKEGQNVTLSCEQNLNHDAMYWYRQDPGQGLRLIYYSQIVNDFQKGDIAEGYSVSREKKESFPLTVTSAQKNPTAFYLCASSSNNQPQHFGDGTRLSIL.

The V and J genes are TRBV6-1 and TRBJ1-2; D perhaps matches TRBD1 (6 bases). The CDR3 is 17 amino acids. With 4 bases removed from V and 1 base from J, the gap between germline ends came to 19 bases. Germline V gives CDR1 MNHNS, CDR2 SASEGT. The CDR3 coding sequence is TGTGCCAGCAGTGGACAGGTCCCCGGGGGAATTAACTATGGCTACACCTTC. It codes for CASSGQVPGGINYGYTF.

The chain uses TRBV19 and TRBJ2-5; no clear D. Per germline, CDR1 LNHDA and CDR2 SQIVND (reference sequence). This CDR3 is built from 13 residues. The V gene lost 6 bases and the J gene lost 3 bases, with 11 bases spanning the gap. The CDR3 loop is CASRETTKETQYF. In DNA form, the CDR3 reads TGTGCCAGTAGAGAGACAACCAAAGAGACCCAGTACTTC.

The CDR3 DNA follows: TGCGCCAGCAGAGTGACGGCGTCTGGCACAGATACGCAGTATTTT. Its protein is CASRVTASGTDTQYF. The chain carries TRBV5-1 and TRBJ2-3; D is unclear. Trimming stripped 5 bases from V and 1 base from J, with 14 bases between. Germline lookup yields CDR1 SGHRS and CDR2 YFSETQ. This CDR3 has 15 amino acids.

V gene TRBV18 combines with J gene TRBJ1-2; maybe TRBD1 (5 bases). V was pared by 1 base and J by 8 bases, with 17 bases between. The CDR3 sequence is 15 residues long. Germline lookup yields CDR1 KGHSH and CDR2 LQKENI. Here the CDR3 DNA reads TGTGCCAGCTCACCACTGGACGACGGGACGCTGGGCTACACCTTC. This encodes CASSPLDDGTLGYTF.

The rearrangement joins TRBV6-5 to TRBJ1-1, with D uncertain. V was shortened by 7 bases and J by 10 bases, with 13 bases between the two germline ends. In germline, CDR1 is MNHEY, CDR2 SVGAGI. The CDR3 contains 11 residues. This chain's CDR3 is CASTGNIGAFF. The CDR3 nucleotides read TGTGCCAGCACGGGAAATATCGGAGCTTTCTTT.

The gene calls are TRBV28 and TRBJ1-2; unclear D gene. Germline V CDR1 and CDR2: MDHEN, SYDVKM. V lost 4 bases and J 2 bases, leaving 11 bases between the germline ends. This CDR3 comprises 14 residues. This CDR3 reads CASSSSRENYGYTF. CDR3 coding DNA: TGTGCCAGCAGTTCCTCGCGGGAAAACTATGGCTACACCTTC.

DNA of the CDR3: TGTGCCAGCAGGGGACAGGACAATCAGCCCCAGCATTTT. This sequence encodes CASRGQDNQPQHF. The genes are TRBV11-2 and TRBJ1-5, with 8 bases fitting TRBD1. There are 13 residues in the CDR3. Looked up from germline, CDR1 is SGHAT and CDR2 is FQNNGV. V gave up 6 bases and J gave up 3 bases; unmatched junction bases: 1.

The chain employs TRBV7-9 and TRBJ1-1; TRBD1 aligns across 8 bases. Per the germline V gene, CDR1 is SEHNR and CDR2 is FQNEAQ (reference sequence). The CDR3 sequence is 16 residues long. The trim removed 5 bases at V and 0 bases at J, leaving 8 bases unmatched. DNA of the CDR3: TGTGCCAGCAGCCCCGGGACAGGATTTATGAACACTGAAGCTTTCTTT. Its translation: CASSPGTGFMNTEAFF.

The chain is built from TRBV10-2 and TRBJ2-7; a possible D gene is TRBD1 (5 bases). V lost 7 bases and J lost 4, with 14 bases in between. Per the germline V gene, CDR1 is WSHSY and CDR2 is SAAADI. The length of the CDR3 is 13 residues. For the CDR3, the DNA is TGCGCCAGCAAGCCCTCAGGGAATTACGAGCAGTACGTC. Residues: CASKPSGNYEQYV.

The chain joins TRBV2 to TRBJ2-7; tentative D call: TRBD1 (6 bases). V was pared by 5 bases and J by 2 bases, with 19 bases between. This CDR3 has 16 residues. Per germline, CDR1 SNHLY and CDR2 FYNNEI. The CDR3 DNA sequence: TGTGCCAGCAGTAGTGAAGGTTCAGGGACAACCTACGAGCAGTACTTC. Its protein is CASSSEGSGTTYEQYF. The variable domain in full, with the rest retrieved from reference TRBV2 and TRBJ2-7, is EPEVTQTPSHQVTQMGQEVILRCVPISNHLYFYWYRQILGQKVEFLVSFYNNEISEKSEIFDDQFSVERPDGSNFTLKIRSTKLEDSAMYFCASSSEGSGTTYEQYFGPGTRLTVT.

V usage is TRBV5-4 and J usage is TRBJ1-1, with 8 bases aligning to TRBD1. V was pared by 2 bases and J by 1 base, with 1 base of the junction left unmatched. The CDR3 totals 14 residues. Germline CDR1 SGHNT, CDR2 YYREEE (reference sequence). CDR3 sequence reads: CASSFGQGNTEAFF. The CDR3 nucleotides read TGTGCCAGCAGCTTTGGACAGGGGAACACTGAAGCTTTCTTT.

The chain uses TRBV5-4 and TRBJ1-2; maybe TRBD1 (5 bases). The CDR3 totals 13 residues. Germline CDR1 is SGHNT and CDR2 is YYREEE (reference sequence). Trimming took off 0 bases at V and 6 bases at J, with 9 bases between the two ends. The CDR3: CASSLVGGDGYTF. CDR3 DNA: TGTGCCAGCAGCTTGGTGGGGGGAGATGGCTACACCTTC.

The chain joins TRBV7-4 to TRBJ2-7; D is unresolved. The CDR3 has 12 residues. The germline V gene encodes CDR1 SGHVT and CDR2 SQSDAQ. The V and J ends lost 3 bases and 2 bases respectively, with 5 bases between them. The CDR3 sequence is CASSFAPYEQYV. CDR3 nucleotides: TGTGCCAGCAGCTTTGCCCCCTACGAGCAGTACGTC.

V gene TRBV5-1 combines with J gene TRBJ2-1, with 15 bases aligning to TRBD2. Germline V gives CDR1 SGHRS, CDR2 YFSETQ. This CDR3 comprises 18 residues. V shed 3 bases, J shed 4 bases, and the junction held 8 bases outside the gene matches. CDR3: CASSSPRTSGGGYNEQFF. The DNA for the CDR3 is TGCGCCAGCAGCTCGCCCCGGACTAGCGGGGGGGGATACAATGAGCAGTTCTTC.

This sequence joins TRBV5-4 and TRBJ2-7, with 8 bases matching TRBD2. Germline V CDR1 and CDR2: SGHNT, YYREEE (reference sequence). J lost 6 bases, V lost 7 bases, and 9 bases had no gene match. The CDR3 runs 13 residues. CDR3 region: CASRGGSAGEQYF. In DNA form, the CDR3 reads TGTGCCAGCCGGGGGGGTTCCGCCGGCGAGCAGTACTTC.

The chain joins TRBV10-2 to TRBJ2-5, with 15 bases that match TRBD2. The CDR3 is 17 residues long. Per the germline V gene, CDR1 is WSHSY and CDR2 is SAAADI. Losses at the gene ends were 8 bases for V and 2 bases for J; bases not matched to a gene: 9. The CDR3 loop is CASCQGTSGGPQETQYF. DNA of the CDR3: TGCGCCAGCTGTCAGGGGACTAGCGGGGGGCCTCAAGAGACCCAGTACTTC.

The V and J genes are TRBV4-2 and TRBJ2-6; D possibly corresponds to TRBD1 (6 bases). V lost 4 bases and J lost 2, with 15 bases in between. The V gene's germline CDR1 is LGHNA and CDR2 YNFKEQ. The CDR3 sequence is 17 residues long. In nucleotides, the CDR3 is TGTGCCAGCAGCCGAGAAGAGCCAGGGGCTGGGGCCAACGTCCTGACTTTC. This gives the protein CASSREEPGAGANVLTF.

This chain joins TRBV6-4 and TRBJ2-3; 7 bases fit TRBD2. Losses at the gene ends were 6 bases for V and 6 bases for J; bases not matched to a gene: 6. The germline CDR1 and CDR2 sequences are MRHNA and SNTAGT. The CDR3 contains 13 residues. As DNA, the CDR3 is TGTGCCAGCAGCAAAATGGGGGGGGATACGCAGTATTTT. It yields the protein CASSKMGGDTQYF.

The genes are TRBV6-5 and TRBJ2-7, with no clear D. The CDR3 runs 14 residues. The germline V gene has CDR1 MNHEY and CDR2 SVGAGI. The V and J ends lost 5 bases and 2 bases respectively, with 13 bases between them. This chain's CDR3 is CASSTGDRAYEQYF. CDR3 DNA sequence: TGTGCCAGCAGTACCGGCGATAGGGCCTACGAGCAGTACTTC.

This rearrangement joins TRBV7-9 to TRBJ2-7, with unresolved D. Germline V lookup: CDR1 SEHNR, CDR2 FQNEAQ (reference sequence). The CDR3 spans 15 residues. V was trimmed by 2 bases and J by 0 bases, leaving 11 bases between them. The CDR3 DNA follows: TGTGCCAGCAGCTTAAGGGCAGAAAGCTCCTACGAGCAGTACTTC. This codes for CASSLRAESSYEQYF.

The CDR3, as DNA: TGTGCCAGCAGCCTTCCTGGAAACACCATATATTTT. It codes for CASSLPGNTIYF. The rearrangement uses TRBV2 and TRBJ1-3, with D unresolved. This CDR3 contains 12 residues. The ends were cut back, 6 bases at V and 2 bases at J, with 5 bases in the middle. Germline V CDR1 and CDR2: SNHLY, FYNNEI. The variable domain in full, with the rest retrieved from reference TRBV2 and TRBJ1-3, is EPEVTQTPSHQVTQMGQEVILRCVPISNHLYFYWYRQILGQKVEFLVSFYNNEISEKSEIFDDQFSVERPDGSNFTLKIRSTKLEDSAMYFCASSLPGNTIYFGEGSWLTVV.